The entry that follows covers one TCR beta chain sequence. Its antigen has not been determined. Per-base qualities were not stored, and no clone one base away is much larger. The sample comes from a study of T cell changes during pregnancy in multiple sclerosis (dated by TCRdb to about 2019). About the full investigation: Changes in the T cell repertoire over the course of pregnancy were examined in this study in women with multiple sclerosis.

Library preparation used the immunoSEQ multiplex PCR assay. The table was pulled from immuneACCESS by TCRdb, which kept in-frame rearrangements only. Such tables lose some clones; where checked, under half of the loss comes from unresolved V genes, and the rest has no known cause. This sample has about 38,000 clones in its table, and 91% of those were observed once. In total, the top ten clones hold 9.5% to 13% of the sample. CDR1 and CDR2 are read off the germline V gene (reference sequence) as SEHNR and FQNEAQ. Trimming at the junction amounts to 4 bases on V and 4 bases on J, and the germline ends lie 13 bases apart. The CDR3 starts with the cysteine, ends with the phenylalanine, and has 14 residues. The CDR3 DNA has 42 bases and is translated from base 1.

The chain employs TRBV7-9 and TRBJ1-1; tentative D gene TRBD1, with 6 bases matching. The receptor comes from a female donor with multiple sclerosis, enrolled in a pregnancy study. This specimen consisted of CD8+ T cells from peripheral blood mononuclear cells, obtained after pregnancy. The bases are TGTGCCAGCAGCTCCCGGACAGTGGGCACTGAAGCTTTCTTT. Translated, this is CASSSRTVGTEAFF. Outside the CDR3, residues come from the reference TRBV7-9 and TRBJ1-1 proteins, so the full variable domain is: DTGVSQNPRHKITKRGQNVTFRCDPISEHNRLYWYRQTLGQGPEFLTYFQNEAQLEKSRLLSDRFSAERPKGSFSTLEIQRTEQGDSAMYLCASSSRTVGTEAFFGQGTRLTVV.